The entry below describes one T cell receptor (beta chain). Its specific antigen is unknown. Base qualities are not at hand, and no much larger clone is one base apart. TCR beta CDR3 regions were sequenced from DNA using the immunoSEQ Assay. Per the original workflow: T cell density was computed as TCR beta template counts normalized to usable DNA estimated by amplifying housekeeping genes. Richness was estimated with the preseqR package, extrapolating to 400,000 templates for PBMC samples and 120,000 templates for tissue samples. Clonality was defined as one minus Pielou's evenness. Tissue-enriched TCRs were identified by differential abundance testing using productive amino-acid clonotypes, minimum total count 5 and alpha 0.1. Repertoire overlap between compartments was quantified with the Jaccard Index and Morisita Overlap Index. TCR beta CDR3s were clustered by GLIPH together with public tetramer-defined viral CDR3s, and at least three viral sequences plus V-gene enrichment were required for viral motifs. The table comes from immuneACCESS by way of TCRdb, which keeps in-frame sequences with V and J called. Part of the clones is missing from these tables; in studies checked, under half for an unresolved V gene and the rest for unknown reasons. That table is the source of V, J and clone size, and D and trimming were worked out from the DNA. The sample table holds roughly 72,000 clones, of which 70% to 90% were seen once. The ten top clones hold roughly 9% of the sample.

Inclusive of the bounding cysteine and phenylalanine, the CDR3 is 16 residues long. Only CDR3 DNA remains: 48 bases, in frame from the first base. Relative to germline, V is missing 1 base and J is missing 2 bases, with 2 bases of the junction outside any gene match. The germline V gene specifies KGHSH as CDR1 and LQKENI as CDR2. The record originates from a study of T cells in localized non-small cell lung cancer (dated by TCRdb to about 2020). Background for the entire study: The study analyzed T cell repertoires of under 250 early-stage NSCLC patients, comparing tumors and uninvolved tumor-adjacent lungs. The cohort was made up of around 240 treatment-naive NSCLC patients whose localized lung tumors had been resected. A mean age of around 66 years was recorded for the NSCLC patients, of whom around 120 were male and 95 to 110 were female.

At diagnosis, tumor, uninvolved tumor-adjacent lung and peripheral blood were collected and then preserved as a mix of FFPE and fresh-frozen material. For TCR repertoire profiling, blood samples were analyzed in the form of peripheral blood mononuclear cells. Results and caveats for the whole study, not just this receptor: Since the design was exploratory, TCR variables were selected using unadjusted p-values with no false-discovery rate correction. Because multi-region tumor sequencing was not performed, intratumor heterogeneity could not be ruled out. Longer overall survival was associated with higher blood T cell density, whereas shorter survival was associated with higher adjacent-lung clonality. The highest T cell clonality was observed in uninvolved tumor-adjacent lung, where clonality exceeded that of tumor, suggesting that antigenic responses were more focused in uninvolved tumor-adjacent lung. Of the top 100 tumor clones, a median of roughly 56 were detected in paired uninvolved adjacent lung; 28 were also among that lung's top 100.

Sequencing was performed on peripheral blood, taken before any cancer treatment. Here the chain combines TRBV18 and TRBJ2-3; 11 nucleotides in the junction match TRBD2. This clonotype was obtained from a female donor aged 60 or older with stage I lung adenocarcinoma. The DNA reads as follows: TGTGCCAGCTCACCACTAGCGGGAGGGCTCACAGATACGCAGTATTTT. Translated, this is CASSPLAGGLTDTQYF.